In this sample, the clone carrying this TCR beta chain turned up once. No antigen is known for it. The sample's time point: late sampling 161 to 241 days after vaccination in a few convalescent patients. Treatment noted: approximately nine-day PBMC culture with coronavirus spike peptide pools or control peptides (ViraFEST assay). The data stem from a study of vaccination and CD4 T cells after COVID-19. Across the whole study: A median of around 70 days (range 14 to 241) separated dose two from the taking of post-vaccine samples.

The Oncomine TCR Beta short-read assay was what sequenced the DNA obtained from cultured CD4+ T cells. A single record per CDR3 protein comes from TCRdb applying MiXCR to the PCR reads. The table has 20,000 to 25,000 distinct CDR3 sequences, 46% seen once. Germline V gene data show CDR1 as DFQATT and CDR2 as SNEGSKA (reference sequence). Trimming cost V 6 bases and J 5 bases, with 22 bases left between them. The CDR3 is 15 amino acids. The chain recombines TRBV20-1 with TRBJ1-2; D possibly corresponds to TRBD1 (6 bases). The clonotype originates from a human donor who had recovered from COVID-19. This sample comprised CD4+ T cells from blood, cultured in vitro, obtained about 7 months after SARS-CoV-2 vaccination. The CDR3 DNA is TGCAGTGCCACGGGGGGGGCAGGGAGGGCATATGGCTACACCTTC. Encoded protein: CSATGGAGRAYGYTF.